This entry concerns a single T cell receptor (beta chain). This clonotype came up once. Its specific antigen is unknown. The DNA is omitted, as the CDR3 cannot be located on it reliably, and the CDR3 follows TCRdb's listing. Reading from cysteine to phenylalanine, the CDR3 counts 17 amino acids. The data were obtained in a study of T-cell memory formation after mild COVID-19 (dated by TCRdb to the early 2020s). As for the study more broadly: Most TCR sequence clusters were specific to one of the two donors. Two young, previously healthy adult volunteers, one female and one male, were included in the cohort. Longitudinal TCRalpha and TCRbeta repertoire sequencing tracked T-cell clones expanding and contracting after mild COVID-19 in a couple of donors. The full study reports these points: SARS-CoV-2 specificity was not confirmed for the second-wave clones peaking on day 37. Only two mild cases were covered in the study, and larger cohorts including severe cases with pre-infection samples were considered necessary. Some responding clones were detected in pre-infection memory, which suggested that pre-existing cross-reactive memory T cells had joined the SARS-CoV-2 response. From day 15 to 85, contracting clones showed balanced CD4/CD8 phenotypes, whereas a second wave of clones that expanded from day 15 to 37 leaned towards CD4+. Contracting CD4+ clones were located mainly in the CM and EM memory subsets, whereas CD8+ clones were found to be enriched in EMRA.

Ficoll-Paque density gradient centrifugation was used to isolate PBMCs. The listed sequencing device is Illumina NovaSeq 6000. TCRalpha and TCRbeta cDNA libraries were constructed by 5'RACE with constant-segment primers, with sample barcodes and unique molecular identifiers being introduced. Trizol reagent was used to extract RNA from every sample. Amplification of the libraries took two PCR steps, and the second step added a second sample barcode plus Illumina TruSeq adapters. The libraries were sequenced on an Illumina NovaSeq using 2 x 150 bp paired-end reads. The paper's processing steps were these. Demultiplexing of reads and collapsing into UMI-guided consensus sequences were performed with migec v1.2.7. With mixcr v2.1.11, UMI consensuses were aligned to TRA and TRB V and J templates and assembled into clonotypes. Expanded or contracted clonotypes were those called significant by both edgeR and NoisET, with noise models trained on biological replicates. For edgeR calls, a false discovery rate-adjusted p below 0.01 and a log2 fold-change threshold of 1 were applied. As an exploratory analysis of dynamics, PCA with hierarchical clustering was applied to max-normalized trajectories of the 1000 most abundant clonotypes. The CD4 or CD8 phenotype of responding clones was assigned using the separately sequenced CD4+ and CD8+ repertoires. TCRdb trimmed the raw reads at Q25, called clones with MiXCR and kept productive beta chains. When rows share a CDR3 protein, they turn into one entry using the most common DNA and genes. Here the V and J calls rest on TCRdb's processing, not on the authors' analysis. This sample lists 350,000 to 450,000 distinct CDR3 sequences; approximately 20% were detected once. The leading ten clones occupy 7.5% to 9.5% of the sample.

The TCR comes from an adult woman who had mild COVID-19 (a few samples of this study predate the infection). The sample titles of this study are shuffled in the database, so cell type and time point are left out; the donor was told from shared clones. In this chain, TRBV12-3 or TRBV12-4 is recombined with TRBJ2-5. The sequenced material came from PBMCs or a T cell subset sorted from them (not recorded which). The CDR3 amino acid sequence is: CASILGKTARTSETQYF.